The 5 T cell receptor beta chains below were found in one sample sequenced in a study of T cell responses to AZD1222 COVID-19 vaccine. Here immunoSEQ multiplex PCR was the method, and the copy in TCRdb shows in-frame clones only, minus some. The data hold under 150,000 clones, with around 83% observed a single time. Source: peripheral blood, taken 28 days after the second AZD1222 dose. All receptors come from an adult who received the AZD1222 COVID-19 vaccine.

The V call is TRBV28, the J call TRBJ2-6, with 8 bases lining up with TRBD1. The V gene end was trimmed by 7 bases and the J gene end by 4 bases; junction bases not matched to a gene: 12. The CDR3 has 17 residues. Germline V gene data show CDR1 as MDHEN and CDR2 as SYDVKM. The CDR3 region is CASMRGRGRSGANVLTF. DNA of the CDR3: TGTGCCAGCATGCGGGGCAGGGGGCGATCCGGGGCCAACGTCCTGACTTTC.

The rearrangement joins TRBV4-1 to TRBJ1-3; the match to TRBD1 covers 7 bases. This CDR3 spans 16 amino acids. The germline CDR1 and CDR2 sequences are MGHRA and YSYEKL. V was pared by 4 bases and J by 4 bases, with 10 bases of the junction left unmatched. The CDR3 nucleotides are TGCGCCAGCAGCCCATCTCCAGGGGGTGTAGGAAACACCATATATTTT. This translates into CASSPSPGGVGNTIYF.

The chain joins TRBV5-1 to TRBJ2-3; D remains ambiguous. Germline V gives CDR1 SGHRS, CDR2 YFSETQ. V was shortened by 2 bases and J by 4 bases, with 5 bases between the two germline ends. The CDR3 runs 12 residues. This CDR3 is CASSLIADTQYF. The CDR3 DNA follows: TGCGCCAGCAGCTTAATCGCAGATACGCAGTATTTT.

This chain connects TRBV24-1 to TRBJ1-1, with TRBD1 identical over 10 bases. There are 14 residues in the CDR3. CDR1 KGHDR and CDR2 SFDVKD come from the germline V gene. With 7 bases clipped from V and 5 bases from J, the junction kept 6 bases outside the gene matches. CDR3 in DNA: TGTGCCACCAGGACCGGGACAGGGGAAACTGAAGCTTTCTTT. Its protein is CATRTGTGETEAFF.

This rearrangement joins TRBV6-6 to TRBJ2-7; possible D gene TRBD1, 5 bases. Trimming stripped 0 bases from V and 3 bases from J, with 9 bases between. The CDR3 is made up of 14 amino acids. The germline V gene has CDR1 MNHNY and CDR2 SVGAGI (reference sequence). The CDR3 region is CASSYSLTDYEQYF. The DNA for the CDR3 is TGTGCCAGCAGTTACTCCCTGACAGACTACGAGCAGTACTTC.